This TCR beta chain is drawn from a study of cytomegalovirus exposure and HLA in healthy donors. In the study overall: There were some 380 genotyped donors. Of these, roughly 80% fell in the genetic ancestry cluster associated with self-reported Caucasian donors.

This CDR3 comprises 15 residues. The germline CDR1 and CDR2 sequences are SQVTM and ANQGSEA. V was clipped by 1 base and J by 4 bases; unmatched bases: 6. 60 Vbeta and 13 Jbeta primers were used in PCR. Produced via immunoSEQ multiplex PCR; TCRdb's table is partial and in-frame only. The data contain about 170,000 clones, over 65% of them singletons. The V call is TRBV29-1, the J call TRBJ2-2, with 7 bases that match TRBD1. This clonotype was obtained from a woman in her twenties or thirties in good health and CMV-seropositive. The sequencing sample was made of PBMCs. The CDR3 sequence is CSVEGWTGTTGELFF. CDR3 bases: TGCAGCGTTGAAGGTTGGACAGGCACCACCGGGGAGCTGTTTTTT.